Described below is a single T cell receptor beta chain sequence and its context. The data stem from a study of cytomegalovirus exposure and HLA in healthy donors. Study-level background: Membership in the Caucasian-associated ancestry cluster was found for around four fifths of approximately 380 genotyped donors.

The PCR used 60 Vbeta and 13 Jbeta primers. In the original analysis: An analysis performed later counted 81 million or so unique TCR beta chains (roughly 11 million of them shared). Data came from immunoSEQ multiplex PCR; TCRdb stores just in-frame clones and leaves some out. From that table come the V and J calls and clone size; the DNA was used to work out D and trimming. The sample lists tens of thousands of clones; roughly two thirds were seen once. CDR1 is SNHLY, CDR2 FYNNEI, per germline. Trimming removed 5 bases from V and 4 bases from J, with 11 bases in between. The CDR3 runs to 14 residues.

The receptor comes from a woman aged 45-60 years in good health and CMV-seropositive. The gene calls are TRBV2 and TRBJ1-4, with a weak D call TRBD1 (5 bases). The sequenced material came from PBMCs. The DNA for the CDR3 is TGTGCCAGCAGTCCCCAGGGTGTTAATGAAAAACTGTTTTTT. This sequence encodes CASSPQGVNEKLFF.